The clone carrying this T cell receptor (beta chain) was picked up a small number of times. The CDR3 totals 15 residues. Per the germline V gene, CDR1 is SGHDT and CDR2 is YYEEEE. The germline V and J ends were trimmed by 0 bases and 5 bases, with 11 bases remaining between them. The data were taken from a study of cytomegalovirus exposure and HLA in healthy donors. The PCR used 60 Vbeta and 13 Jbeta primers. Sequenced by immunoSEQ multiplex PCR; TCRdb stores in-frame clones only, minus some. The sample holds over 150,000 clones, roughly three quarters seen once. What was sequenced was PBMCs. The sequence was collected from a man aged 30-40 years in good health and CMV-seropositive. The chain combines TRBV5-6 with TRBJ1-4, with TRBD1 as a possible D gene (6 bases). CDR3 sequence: CASSLEAGANEKLFF. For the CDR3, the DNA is TGTGCCAGCAGCTTGGAGGCAGGGGCGAATGAAAAACTGTTTTTT.